The rows below give T cell receptor beta chains drawn from one sample of a study of spatial heterogeneity in lung cancer. Via MiXCR, TCRdb re-called the 5' RACE reads, giving one row per CDR3 protein. Here the sample spans approximately 12,000 distinct CDR3 sequences, 10% being singletons. The sequencing used PBMCs, collected at follow-up. The receptors shown here come from a female donor with early-stage non-small cell lung cancer. Both conserved end residues are part of each CDR3. D genes are given only for firm matches. Expanded clones are given a class, and other clones once, few, many or no size at all.

size: few; J: TRBJ2-4; V: TRBV4-3; D: -; CDR3: CASSQDSARGAKNIQYF; DNA: TGCGCCAGCAGCCAAGATTCGGCAAGGGGGGCAAAAAACATTCAGTACTTC
size: many; J: TRBJ1-1; V: TRBV12-3/TRBV12-4; D: -; CDR3: CASSFLSSAENTEAFF; DNA: TGTGCCAGCAGTTTTCTGTCTTCGGCAGAGAACACTGAAGCTTTCTTT
size: many; J: TRBJ2-5; V: TRBV5-4; D: TRBD1; CDR3: CASSSGTGKETQYF; DNA: TGTGCCAGCAGCTCCGGGACAGGGAAGGAGACCCAGTACTTC
size: many; J: TRBJ2-3; V: TRBV7-9; D: -; CDR3: CASSIGLAGDTQYF; DNA: TGTGCCAGCAGCATCGGCCTAGCAGGGGATACGCAGTATTTT
size: many; J: TRBJ2-1; V: TRBV5-5; D: TRBD2; CDR3: CASSPTSGIHNEQFF; DNA: TGTGCCAGCAGCCCGACTAGCGGGATTCACAATGAGCAGTTCTTC
size: many; J: TRBJ2-7; V: TRBV21-1; D: -; CDR3: CASSKGPGNYEQYF; DNA: TGTGCCAGCAGCAAAGGGCCGGGAAACTACGAGCAGTACTTC
size: few; J: TRBJ1-2; V: TRBV3-1; D: -; CDR3: CASSQLNYGYTF; DNA: TGTGCCAGCAGCCAGTTGAACTATGGCTACACCTTC
size: many; J: TRBJ2-4; V: TRBV6-2/TRBV6-3; D: -; CDR3: CASSYGGTAKNIQYF; DNA: TGTGCCAGCAGTTACGGGGGGACTGCCAAAAACATTCAGTACTTC
size: -; J: TRBJ2-1; V: TRBV6-2/TRBV6-3; D: -; CDR3: CASGGLAAYNEQFF; DNA: TGTGCCAGCGGGGGCCTAGCGGCCTACAATGAGCAGTTCTTC
size: many; J: TRBJ2-1; V: TRBV9; D: TRBD2; CDR3: CASSLSLAGVSGEQFF; DNA: TGTGCCAGCAGCTTATCCTTAGCGGGAGTGAGTGGTGAGCAGTTCTTC
size: many; J: TRBJ2-3; V: TRBV20-1; D: -; CDR3: CSLKRIKSTDTQYF; DNA: TGCAGTCTTAAAAGGATTAAGAGCACAGATACGCAGTATTTT
size: many; J: TRBJ2-5; V: TRBV6-2/TRBV6-3; D: -; CDR3: CASSYSVLAAQETQYF; DNA: TGTGCCAGCAGTTACTCGGTCCTTGCGGCACAAGAGACCCAGTACTTC
size: many; J: TRBJ1-5; V: TRBV27; D: -; CDR3: CASSLSGQGRNQPQHF; DNA: TGTGCCAGCAGTTTATCCGGGCAGGGTCGCAATCAGCCCCAGCATTTT
size: many; J: TRBJ2-6; V: TRBV6-2/TRBV6-3; D: -; CDR3: CASSWTTRGANVLTF; DNA: TGTGCCAGCAGTTGGACAACCCGTGGGGCCAACGTCCTGACTTTC
size: many; J: TRBJ2-5; V: TRBV11-2; D: TRBD1; CDR3: CASSSPQGVGETQYF; DNA: TGTGCCAGCAGCTCCCCCCAGGGGGTAGGGGAGACCCAGTACTTC
size: medium-sized; J: TRBJ1-4; V: TRBV28; D: -; CDR3: CATHQGEREKLFF; DNA: TGTGCCACCCATCAAGGGGAGCGAGAAAAACTGTTTTTT
size: many; J: TRBJ2-1; V: TRBV29-1; D: TRBD2; CDR3: CSVDGAPGLAAYNEQFF; DNA: TGCAGCGTTGACGGGGCACCGGGACTAGCGGCCTACAATGAGCAGTTCTTC
size: many; J: TRBJ2-3; V: TRBV24-1; D: -; CDR3: CATSDLVADTQYF; DNA: TGTGCCACCAGTGATTTGGTAGCAGATACGCAGTATTTT
size: -; J: TRBJ2-7; V: TRBV28; D: -; CDR3: CASQSQVYEQYF; DNA: TGTGCCAGCCAGAGCCAGGTCTACGAGCAGTACTTC
size: many; J: TRBJ2-1; V: TRBV10-1; D: TRBD2; CDR3: CASKRGGARNEQFF; DNA: TGCGCCAGCAAACGCGGGGGGGCCAGAAATGAGCAGTTCTTC
size: medium-sized; J: TRBJ2-2; V: TRBV5-5; D: TRBD1; CDR3: CASSWTGTGGELFF; DNA: TGTGCCAGCAGCTGGACAGGGACGGGCGGGGAGCTGTTTTTT
size: few; J: TRBJ2-1; V: TRBV3-1; D: -; CDR3: CASSQRADNEQFF; DNA: TGTGCCAGCAGCCAACGGGCGGACAATGAGCAGTTCTTC
size: many; J: TRBJ2-5; V: TRBV20-1; D: TRBD1; CDR3: CSPSTGTGIETQYF; DNA: TGCAGTCCATCAACCGGGACAGGGATAGAGACCCAGTACTTC
size: many; J: TRBJ2-1; V: TRBV9; D: TRBD2; CDR3: CASSGTSGSYNEQFF; DNA: TGTGCCAGCAGCGGGACTAGCGGGAGTTACAATGAGCAGTTCTTC
size: many; J: TRBJ2-2; V: TRBV6-9; D: -; CDR3: CASSPARPGELFF; DNA: TGTGCCAGCAGTCCGGCCCGGCCCGGGGAGCTGTTTTTT
size: few; J: TRBJ2-3; V: TRBV7-8; D: -; CDR3: CASSSGSTFDTQYF; DNA: TGTGCCAGCAGCTCCGGGTCCACCTTCGATACGCAGTATTTT
size: -; J: TRBJ2-7; V: TRBV7-2; D: -; CDR3: CASSLSPRFPYEQYF; DNA: TGTGCCAGCAGCTTATCCCCCCGTTTCCCCTACGAGCAGTACTTC
size: many; J: TRBJ2-2; V: TRBV29-1; D: TRBD1; CDR3: CSVGQGSKGGELFF; DNA: TGCAGCGTTGGACAGGGCTCCAAGGGGGGGGAGCTGTTTTTT
size: many; J: TRBJ1-1; V: TRBV14; D: -; CDR3: CASSLLLLGTEAFF; DNA: TGTGCCAGCAGTCTACTACTGTTAGGAACTGAAGCTTTCTTT